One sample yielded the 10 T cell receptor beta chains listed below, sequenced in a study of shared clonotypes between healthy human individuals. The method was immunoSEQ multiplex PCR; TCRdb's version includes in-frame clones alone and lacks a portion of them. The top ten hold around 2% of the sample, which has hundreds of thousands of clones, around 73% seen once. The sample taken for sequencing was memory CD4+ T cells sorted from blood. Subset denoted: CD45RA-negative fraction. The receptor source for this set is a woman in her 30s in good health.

Here the CDR3 DNA reads TGTGCCACCAGCACGGCGACGGGCTCTGGGGCCAACGTCCTGACTTTC. It yields the protein CATSTATGSGANVLTF. The V and J genes are TRBV15 and TRBJ2-6; D remains ambiguous. V lost 4 bases and J lost 0, with 10 bases in between. Per the germline V gene, CDR1 is LNHNV and CDR2 is YYDKDF (reference sequence). The length of the CDR3 is 16 residues.

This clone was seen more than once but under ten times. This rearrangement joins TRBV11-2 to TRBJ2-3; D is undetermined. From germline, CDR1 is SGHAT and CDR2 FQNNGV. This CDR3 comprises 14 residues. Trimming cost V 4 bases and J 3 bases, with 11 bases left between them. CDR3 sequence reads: CASSSRQVTDTQYF. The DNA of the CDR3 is TGTGCCAGCAGCTCCAGACAAGTAACAGATACGCAGTATTTT.

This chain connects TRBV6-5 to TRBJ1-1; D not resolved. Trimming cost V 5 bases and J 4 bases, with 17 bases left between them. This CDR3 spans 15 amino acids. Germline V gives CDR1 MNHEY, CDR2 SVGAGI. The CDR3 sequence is CASSPDTSRSTEAFF. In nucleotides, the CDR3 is TGTGCCAGCAGTCCAGACACCAGTCGGAGCACTGAAGCTTTCTTT.

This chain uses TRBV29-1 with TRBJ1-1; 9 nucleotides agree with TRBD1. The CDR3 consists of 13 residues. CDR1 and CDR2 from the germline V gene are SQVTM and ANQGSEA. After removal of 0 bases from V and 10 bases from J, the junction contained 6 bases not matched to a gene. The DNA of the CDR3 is TGCAGCGTTGAAGAACGACAGGGGGTTCCAGCTTTCTTT. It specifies CSVEERQGVPAFF.

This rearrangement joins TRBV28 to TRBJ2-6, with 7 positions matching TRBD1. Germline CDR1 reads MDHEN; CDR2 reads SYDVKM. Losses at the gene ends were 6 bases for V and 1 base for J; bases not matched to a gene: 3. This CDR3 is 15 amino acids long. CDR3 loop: CASSIQGSGANVLTF. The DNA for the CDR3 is TGTGCCAGCAGCATACAGGGGTCTGGGGCCAACGTCCTGACTTTC.

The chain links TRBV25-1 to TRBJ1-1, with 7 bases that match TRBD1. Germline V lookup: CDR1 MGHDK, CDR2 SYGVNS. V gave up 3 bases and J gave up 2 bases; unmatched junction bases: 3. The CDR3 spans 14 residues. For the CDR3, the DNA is TGTGCCAGCAGTGAGGCAGGGGGTAACACTGAAGCTTTCTTT. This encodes CASSEAGGNTEAFF.

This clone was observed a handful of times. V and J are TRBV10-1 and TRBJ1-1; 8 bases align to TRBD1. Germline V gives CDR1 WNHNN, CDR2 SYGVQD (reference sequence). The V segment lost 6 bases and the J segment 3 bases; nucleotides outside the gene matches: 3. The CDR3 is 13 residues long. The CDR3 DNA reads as TGCGCCAGCAGCGGGACAGGCTACACTGAAGCTTTCTTT. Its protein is CASSGTGYTEAFF.

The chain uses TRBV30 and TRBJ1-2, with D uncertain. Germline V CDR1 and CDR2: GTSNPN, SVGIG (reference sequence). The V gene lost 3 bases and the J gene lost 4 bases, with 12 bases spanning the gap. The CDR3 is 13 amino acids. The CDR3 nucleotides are TGTGCCTGGAGAGCACCACACGTCTATGGCTACACCTTC. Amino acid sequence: CAWRAPHVYGYTF.

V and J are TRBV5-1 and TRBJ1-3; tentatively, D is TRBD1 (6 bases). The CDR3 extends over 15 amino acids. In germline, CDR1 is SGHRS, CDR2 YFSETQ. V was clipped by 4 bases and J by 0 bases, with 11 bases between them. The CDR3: CASSAGGGSGNTIYF. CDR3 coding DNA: TGCGCCAGCAGCGCCGGAGGGGGCTCTGGAAACACCATATATTTT.

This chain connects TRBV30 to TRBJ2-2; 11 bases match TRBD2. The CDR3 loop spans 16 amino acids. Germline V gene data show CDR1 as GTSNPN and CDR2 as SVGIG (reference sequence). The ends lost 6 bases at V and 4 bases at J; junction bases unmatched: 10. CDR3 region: CACVSTGLAGTGELFF. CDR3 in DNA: TGTGCCTGCGTCAGTACCGGACTAGCGGGCACCGGGGAGCTGTTTTTT.